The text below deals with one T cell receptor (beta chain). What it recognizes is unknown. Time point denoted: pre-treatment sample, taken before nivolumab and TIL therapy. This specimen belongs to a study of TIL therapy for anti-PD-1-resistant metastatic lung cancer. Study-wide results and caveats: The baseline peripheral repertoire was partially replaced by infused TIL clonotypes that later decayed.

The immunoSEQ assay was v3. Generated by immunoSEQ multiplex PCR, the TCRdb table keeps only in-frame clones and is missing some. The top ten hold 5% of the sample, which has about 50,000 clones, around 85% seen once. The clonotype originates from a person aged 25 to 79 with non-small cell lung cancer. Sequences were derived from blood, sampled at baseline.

The CDR3 DNA sequence: TGCAGTGCTAGCGGTGGCACGATACAGTTCTTC. It codes for CSASGGTIQFF. The rearrangement links TRBV20-1 to TRBJ2-1; D is ambiguous. This CDR3 region has 11 residues. The V gene lost 3 bases and the J gene lost 13 bases, with 13 bases spanning the gap. CDR1 and CDR2 (germline): DFQATT, SNEGSKA (reference sequence).